This T cell receptor (beta chain) was retrieved from a study of cytomegalovirus exposure and HLA in healthy donors. Study as a whole: As an earlier analysis found, roughly 180 million T cells yielded about 100 million unique TCR beta sequences.

Study-wide results and limits: Association of around 17,000 TCR beta sequences with HLA alleles was found at 0.05 false discovery rate in a later analysis. In a later analysis, compared with equally common non-associated chains, HLA-associated beta chains were more expanded.

Germline-derived CDR1 and CDR2 are SGDLS and YYNGEE. V dropped 1 base and J dropped 6 bases, with 7 bases sitting between them. The CDR3 spans 13 residues. Amplification used 60 Vbeta primers and 13 Jbeta primers. Assay used: immunoSEQ multiplex PCR; TCRdb lists only in-frame clones, some missing. The sample has roughly 200,000 clones, 79% seen once. Details on this clone: Its target is unknown.

The sequencing sample was made of PBMCs. This chain connects TRBV9 to TRBJ2-2; D is uncertain. The receptor was derived from a woman aged 25-40 years in good health and CMV-seropositive. The CDR3 region has the DNA TGTGCCAGCAGCGTAAATGCGCCCGGGGAGCTGTTTTTT. Amino acid sequence: CASSVNAPGELFF.